The 27 T cell receptor beta chains listed next were all sequenced from one sample in a study of Tregs in tolerant kidney transplant recipients. Assay: immunoSEQ multiplex PCR; the TCRdb copy retains only in-frame clones and omits some. The table counts over 45,000 clones; about 0.85% lies in the top ten. The material was CD4+ T cells from blood, obtained before the transplant. The receptors stem from a human donor who received a combined kidney and bone marrow transplant.

A word on this clone: With the read ending 3 residues before the CDR3 end, the germline J gene is used to fill in that end. The chain carries TRBV5-1 and TRBJ2-1, with 8 bases fitting TRBD2. CDR1 and CDR2 (germline): SGHRS, YFSETQ. The CDR3 extends over 17 amino acids. Trimming took 3 bases from V and 6 from J; bases not matched to a gene: 14. The DNA read from the CDR3 is TGCGCCAGCAGCTCCCCACGGGAGGGCCGGGGGAGCAATGAG. Residues: CASSSPREGRGSNE. The whole CDR3 protein is CASSSPREGRGSNEQFF.

A remark on this clone: The read finishes 3 residues shy of the CDR3 end, and the germline J gene is used to complete it. The chain combines TRBV7-2 with TRBJ2-3; the match to TRBD2 covers 7 bases. Per the germline V gene, CDR1 is SGHTA and CDR2 is FQGNSA. Losses at the gene ends were 0 bases for V and 3 bases for J; bases not matched to a gene: 9. The CDR3 has 17 amino acids. Here the CDR3 reads CASSLAVASGWTDTQYF. The CDR3 bases that were read are TGTGCCAGCAGCTTAGCGGTGGCTAGCGGTTGGACAGATACG.

On this clone: Coverage ceases 3 residues before the CDR3 finishes, and the germline J gene fills in the end. The genes are TRBV20-1 and TRBJ2-1; 9 bases match TRBD1. The CDR3 loop spans 16 amino acids. From germline, CDR1 is DFQATT and CDR2 SNEGSKA (reference sequence). Trimming took 1 base from V and 6 from J; bases not matched to a gene: 10. The DNA read from the CDR3 is TGCAGTGCTAGAGCCCCCGACAGGGGGAGAGGCAATGAG. The encoded protein is CSARAPDRGRGNE. The complete CDR3 reads CSARAPDRGRGNEQFF.

With regard to this clone: The observed sequence ends 3 residues before the CDR3 terminus, with the missing tail filled in from the germline J gene. This sequence joins TRBV2 and TRBJ1-1; D uncertain. The CDR3 extends over 14 amino acids. Looked up from germline, CDR1 is SNHLY and CDR2 is FYNNEI. CDR3 DNA (partial): TGTGCCAGCAACTCGCCCCCCTCTATAATGAAA. Amino acids: CASNSPPSIMK. The CDR3 in its entirety is CASNSPPSIMKAFF.

With respect to this clone: The observed sequence ends 3 residues before the CDR3 terminus, with the missing tail filled in from the germline J gene. This chain uses TRBV2 with TRBJ1-3; TRBD1 matches at 7 bases. Unmatched junction bases numbered 8, after V lost 5 bases and J lost 4 bases. The germline V gene has CDR1 SNHLY and CDR2 FYNNEI. This CDR3 has 15 amino acids. CDR3 residues: CASSSDRAAGNTIYF. CDR3 bases read: TGTGCCAGCAGTAGCGACAGGGCCGCGGGAAACACC.

Points on this clone: The CDR3 end falls 3 residues outside the read, so it is completed with the germline J gene. This chain joins TRBV6-1 and TRBJ1-5; TRBD1 might be the D (5 bases). The CDR3 totals 14 residues. CDR1 is MNHNS, CDR2 SASEGT, per germline. V shed 2 bases and J shed 4 bases, with 9 bases lying between them. CDR3 loop: CASSENRFNQPQHF. The part of the CDR3 DNA that was read is TGTGCCAGCAGTGAAAACAGGTTTAATCAGCCC.

A remark on this clone: Sequencing ends 3 residues short of the CDR3 end; the germline J gene provides the rest. The chain carries TRBV7-8 and TRBJ2-3, with 9 bases lining up with TRBD2. This CDR3 spans 16 amino acids. CDR1 and CDR2 from the germline V gene are SGHVS and FQNEAQ. J gave up 3 bases and V 5 bases, and 9 bases lay outside the gene matches. The CDR3 spells CASSPGVAGVTDTQYF. The sequenced CDR3 bases are TGTGCCAGCAGCCCCGGGGTAGCGGGAGTTACAGATACG.

Of note for this clone: The sequenced fragment ends 3 residues before the CDR3 boundary, so the rest is inferred from the germline J gene. This chain uses TRBV7-7 with TRBJ2-2; D is unclear. CDR3 length: 15 residues. The germline V gene encodes CDR1 SSHAT and CDR2 FNYEAQ (reference sequence). V dropped 1 base and J dropped 2 bases, with 8 bases sitting between them. The CDR3 here is CASSLDNRNTGELFF. CDR3 DNA, as far as it was read: TGTGCCAGCAGCTTAGATAACAGAAACACCGGGGAG.

In the case of this clone: The DNA ends 3 residues before the CDR3 does, and the rest of the CDR3 is filled in from the germline J gene. The V and J genes are TRBV20-1 and TRBJ2-3; 15 bases align to TRBD2. CDR1 and CDR2 from the germline V gene are DFQATT and SNEGSKA (reference sequence). This CDR3 has 17 amino acids. The J segment lost 4 bases and the V segment lost 3 bases, leaving 8 bases of the junction unmatched. The sequenced part of the CDR3 DNA is TGCAGTGCTAGGTTAGGACTAGCGGGAGGGAGGTCAGATACG. Translating gives CSARLGLAGGRSDT. The whole CDR3 region reads CSARLGLAGGRSDTQYF.

In regard to this clone: The DNA ends 3 residues before the CDR3 does, and the rest of the CDR3 is filled in from the germline J gene. This chain links TRBV18 with TRBJ2-7; TRBD2 matches 7 bases. Germline values: CDR1 KGHSH, CDR2 LQKENI. The trim removed 2 bases at V and 4 bases at J, leaving 5 bases unmatched. The CDR3 consists of 14 residues. The CDR3 here is CASSPRDYRYEQYF. The CDR3 bases that were read are TGTGCCAGCTCACCAAGGGACTACCGATACGAG.

As regards this clone: Read sequence stops 3 residues before the CDR3 end, and the germline J gene provides the missing end. This rearrangement joins TRBV5-1 to TRBJ2-1, with 9 positions matching TRBD1. Germline V gene lookup returns CDR1 SGHRS and CDR2 YFSETQ. There are 14 residues in the CDR3. The V gene end was trimmed by 3 bases and the J gene end by 6 bases; junction bases not matched to a gene: 4. The CDR3 spells CASSSGTGSNEQFF. CDR3 DNA (partial): TGCGCCAGCAGCTCAGGGACAGGGAGCAATGAG.

To note about this clone: The read ends 3 residues before the CDR3 terminus; that terminus is restored from the germline J gene. The gene calls are TRBV20-1 and TRBJ2-3; 12 positions agree with TRBD2. Germline V gives CDR1 DFQATT, CDR2 SNEGSKA (reference sequence). The CDR3 runs to 16 residues. J gave up 4 bases and V 6 bases, and 11 bases lay outside the gene matches. This CDR3 is CSAPTSGSFSADTQYF. CDR3 DNA (partial): TGCAGTGCCCCGACTAGCGGGAGTTTCAGCGCAGATACG.

For this clone: The CDR3 goes on 3 residues after the read ends, and that part is filled in from the germline J gene. This rearrangement joins TRBV19 to TRBJ1-4; D remains unclear. Germline V gives CDR1 LNHDA, CDR2 SQIVND (reference sequence). CDR3 length: 12 amino acids. CDR3 sequence: CASSSSMRGLFF. The CDR3 bases that were read are TGTGCCAGTAGTAGCTCTATGCGGGGA.

About this clone: With the read ending 3 residues before the CDR3 end, the germline J gene is used to fill in that end. The V call is TRBV11-1, the J call TRBJ2-3; D uncertain. Germline V gene sequence: CDR1 SGHAT, CDR2 FQDESV (reference sequence). Trimming shortened V by 2 bases and J by 8 bases, and 8 bases separated the two germline ends. The CDR3 is 12 amino acids. CDR3 sequence: CASSLRSGTQYF. Partial CDR3 DNA: TGTGCCAGCAGCTTACGTTCGGGTACG.

Partial CDR3 DNA: TGTGCCAGCAGAACCGGACAGGTGACCTACAATGAG. Its translation: CASRTGQVTYNE. In full, the CDR3 is CASRTGQVTYNEQFF. This sequence joins TRBV6-2 or TRBV6-3 and TRBJ2-1; the match to TRBD1 covers 7 bases. From the germline J gene comes the end of the CDR3, since the read stops 3 residues before it. The CDR3 runs to 15 residues. Germline V lookup: CDR1 MNHEY, CDR2 SVGEGT. Trimming cost V 6 bases and J 2 bases; bases outside gene matches: 7.

Notes on this clone: Coverage ceases 3 residues before the CDR3 finishes, and the germline J gene fills in the end. This chain uses TRBV6-1 with TRBJ1-2; 7 positions agree with TRBD1. There are 15 residues in the CDR3. Germline CDR1 is MNHNS and CDR2 is SASEGT. After removal of 4 bases from V and 4 bases from J, the junction contained 9 bases not matched to a gene. CDR3 bases read: TGTGCCAGCAGTGGATCCACAGGGGCTAGCTATGGC. It is translated as CASSGSTGASYG. The entire CDR3 protein reads CASSGSTGASYGYTF.

About this clone itself: The missing CDR3 end, 3 residues past where the read stops, is filled in from the germline J gene. The chain couples TRBV18 to TRBJ2-5; 10 positions agree with TRBD1. Germline CDR1 KGHSH, CDR2 LQKENI. V was pared by 2 bases and J by 2 bases, with 8 bases of the junction left unmatched. The CDR3 spans 17 residues. CDR3 sequence reads: CASSPKGRDRGQETQYF. Partial CDR3 DNA: TGTGCCAGCTCACCAAAGGGCAGGGACAGGGGACAAGAGACC. The whole variable domain, filled in from reference TRBV18 and TRBJ2-5, reads NAGVMQNPRHLVRRRGQEARLRCSPMKGHSHVYWYRQLPEEGLKFMVYLQKENIIDESGMPKERFSAEFPKEGPSILRIQQVVRGDSAAYFCASSPKGRDRGQETQYFGPGTRLLVL.

Concerning this clone itself: The read ends 3 residues early relative to the CDR3; the germline J gene fills the gap. The chain joins TRBV18 to TRBJ1-5; maybe TRBD1 (5 bases). There are 13 residues in the CDR3. V lost 5 bases and J 5 bases, leaving 10 bases between the germline ends. Germline V CDR1 and CDR2: KGHSH, LQKENI. The CDR3 bases that were read are TGTGCCAGCTCATTGCAGGGCGATCAGCCC. This encodes CASSLQGDQP. The CDR3 reads in full as CASSLQGDQPQHF.

A remark on this clone: The CDR3 extends 3 residues past the end of the read, so its final part is completed from the germline J gene. The chain couples TRBV5-1 to TRBJ2-1; 8 nucleotides agree with TRBD1. CDR3 length: 14 residues. J gave up 9 bases and V 2 bases, and 7 bases lay outside the gene matches. Germline values: CDR1 SGHRS, CDR2 YFSETQ. Partial CDR3 DNA: TGCGCCAGCAGCTTTGTTGGACAGGGTTTTGAG. Residues: CASSFVGQGFE. The complete CDR3 protein is CASSFVGQGFEQFF.

As to this clone: The read gets to within 3 residues of the CDR3 end, and the germline J gene fills in the rest. The chain couples TRBV7-3 to TRBJ2-1, with D possibly TRBD1 on 6 matching bases. The CDR3 has 14 residues. Germline CDR1 is SGHTA and CDR2 is FQGTGA. The ends were cut back, 0 bases at V and 7 bases at J, with 10 bases in the middle. This chain's CDR3 is CASSLTGAPNEQFF. The CDR3 bases that were read are TGTGCCAGCAGCTTAACGGGGGCGCCTAATGAG.

Points on this clone: The read terminates 3 residues before the CDR3 end, so the remaining end is supplied by the germline J gene. V is TRBV19 and J is TRBJ2-1, with TRBD2 matching over 9 bases. V trimming: 3 bases; J trimming: 7 bases; junction bases outside the gene matches: 7. CDR1 is LNHDA, CDR2 SQIVND, per germline (reference sequence). The CDR3 is 15 residues long. The CDR3 bases that were read are TGTGCCAGTAGTATCATAGCGGGAGTTAAAAATGAG. Its translation: CASSIIAGVKNE. The full-length CDR3 reads as CASSIIAGVKNEQFF.

With regard to this clone: Read coverage stops 3 residues before the CDR3 terminus; the germline J gene supplies the remainder. The rearrangement joins TRBV7-2 to TRBJ2-3; D is possibly TRBD1 (5 bases). There are 15 residues in the CDR3. The V end was cut by 2 bases, the J end by 2 bases, with 11 bases between. Germline CDR1 reads SGHTA; CDR2 reads FQGNSA. CDR3 region: CASSLYGQFTDTQYF. The covered CDR3 bases are TGTGCCAGCAGCTTATACGGACAATTCACAGATACG.

Of note for this clone: The DNA ends 3 residues before the CDR3 does, and the rest of the CDR3 is filled in from the germline J gene. The rearrangement links TRBV6-2 or TRBV6-3 to TRBJ1-2; D is unresolved. This CDR3 spans 13 amino acids. The V end was cut by 7 bases, the J end by 2 bases, with 11 bases between. Per germline, CDR1 MNHEY and CDR2 SVGEGT. The CDR3 loop is CASTYWSNYGYTF. CDR3 bases read: TGTGCCAGCACCTATTGGTCGAACTATGGC.

Note on this clone: Sequencing ends 3 residues short of the CDR3 end; the germline J gene provides the rest. The chain is built from TRBV18 and TRBJ2-5; D not resolved. This CDR3 has 15 amino acids. V was shortened by 0 bases and J by 3 bases, with 11 bases between the two germline ends. Germline assignment: CDR1 KGHSH and CDR2 LQKENI. CDR3 DNA (partial): TGTGCCAGCTCACCACCGTCTAACAGAGAAGAGACC. Protein product: CASSPPSNREET. The entire CDR3 protein is CASSPPSNREETQYF.

Remarks on this clone: Read sequence stops 3 residues before the CDR3 end, and the germline J gene provides the missing end. The rearrangement uses TRBV2 and TRBJ1-1; TRBD1 might be the D (6 bases). Trimming left V 3 bases short and J 5 bases short, with 13 bases between. CDR3 length: 14 residues. The germline gives CDR1 SNHLY, CDR2 FYNNEI. The CDR3 spells CASSDEGVGTEAFF. The part of the CDR3 DNA that was read is TGTGCCAGCAGTGACGAGGGGGTGGGAACTGAA.

Of note for this clone: The read is 3 residues too short to cover the CDR3 end, so that end is filled in from the germline J gene. V gene TRBV29-1 combines with J gene TRBJ2-7; possible D gene TRBD2, 6 bases. From germline, CDR1 is SQVTM and CDR2 ANQGSEA. This CDR3 is built from 13 residues. Trimming left V 4 bases short and J 2 bases short, with 12 bases between. CDR3 bases read: TGCAGCGTTGGCGGGGAGACTCCCTACGAG. Translation gives CSVGGETPYE. In full, the CDR3 reads CSVGGETPYEQYF.

A note on this clone: The read comes to an end 3 residues before the CDR3 does, leaving the germline J gene to fill in the end. The J gene is TRBJ1-4, the V gene TRBV30; 8 nucleotides align to TRBD1. This CDR3 spans 12 amino acids. Trimming removed 5 bases from V and 7 bases from J; junction bases left unmatched: 3. Looked up from germline, CDR1 is GTSNPN and CDR2 is SVGIG (reference sequence). The CDR3 DNA, read in part, is TGTGCCTGGGACAGGGGAGCTGAAAAA. This codes for CAWDRGAEK. The whole CDR3 sequence reads CAWDRGAEKLFF. Full variable domain (missing parts from reference TRBV30 and TRBJ1-4): SQTIHQWPATLVQPVGSPLSLECTVEGTSNPNLYWYRQAAGRGLQLLFYSVGIGQISSEVPQNLSASRPQDRQFILSSKKLLLSDSGFYLCAWDRGAEKLFFGSGTQLSVL.